This T cell receptor beta chain was recovered during a study of Graves' ophthalmopathy and Graves' hyperthyroidism. About this clonotype: Its antigen is as yet unknown.

Study conclusions and caveats: From stable hyperthyroidism, ophthalmopathy was separated by a 13-signature model with just under 90% sensitivity and less than 83% specificity.

Exclusion covered patients with other autoimmune diseases or uncontrolled infections (as well as pregnancy or lactation). The TCR beta CDR3 regions underwent amplification from RNA transcripts. An initial RT-PCR round employing HTBI primers preceded a second-round multiplex PCR. Each CDR3 protein is one row after TCRdb ran MiXCR on the multiplex PCR reads. The repertoire holds roughly 420,000 distinct CDR3 sequences, with roughly 20% as singletons. The CDR3 has 13 amino acids. Germline V gene sequence: CDR1 KGHDR, CDR2 SFDVKD. Trimming pared 3 bases from V and 4 bases from J, leaving 9 bases between. This sequence joins TRBV24-1 and TRBJ2-7, with D possibly matching TRBD1 (6 bases). This clonotype was obtained from a woman younger than 30 with stable Graves' hyperthyroidism. Sequencing was performed on peripheral blood. The CDR3 bases are TGTGCCACCAGTGATAAGGACAGATACGAGCAGTACTTC. Its translation: CATSDKDRYEQYF.